Presented here are 5 T cell receptor beta chains from one specimen sequenced in a study of blood T cell repertoires in COVID-19. Clones were read by immunoSEQ multiplex PCR, and TCRdb kept only the in-frame ones, dropping some. This table has approximately 25,000 clones, around 87% appearing once. What was sequenced was peripheral blood. The origin of the receptors is a woman aged 60-75 years with active COVID-19.

The J gene is TRBJ2-1, the V gene TRBV28; 14 bases fit TRBD2. With V trimmed by 6 bases and J by 9 bases, 19 bases remained unmatched. Germline V lookup: CDR1 MDHEN, CDR2 SYDVKM. CDR3 length: 19 residues. CDR3 protein: CASSWGTSGSFVLQGEQFF. The DNA for the CDR3 is TGTGCCAGCAGCTGGGGGACTAGCGGGAGTTTCGTTTTGCAGGGTGAGCAGTTCTTC.

The gene calls are TRBV6-2 or TRBV6-3 and TRBJ2-7; 12 bases fit TRBD2. The CDR3 runs 16 residues. The junction had 4 bases not matched to a gene; V was cut back by 1 base and J by 3 bases. Germline V gene lookup returns CDR1 MNHEY and CDR2 SVGEGT. This CDR3 reads CASSYWATSGSYEQYF. CDR3 DNA sequence: TGTGCCAGCAGTTACTGGGCGACTAGCGGGAGCTACGAGCAGTACTTC.

CDR3 coding DNA: TGTGCCAGCAGTTCCTACAGGGAGGGACGGGACGAGCAGTACTTC. Its translation is CASSSYREGRDEQYF. The gene calls are TRBV6-2 or TRBV6-3 and TRBJ2-7; weak D call: TRBD2 (7 bases). V was clipped by 4 bases and J by 5 bases, with 18 bases between them. This CDR3 contains 15 residues. Germline CDR1 reads MNHEY; CDR2 reads SVGEGT.

This clone was detected only once. V and J are TRBV27 and TRBJ1-4; TRBD1 is a possible D gene (5 bases). Trimming removed 8 bases from V and 4 bases from J, with 8 bases in between. The germline V gene encodes CDR1 MNHEY and CDR2 SMNVEV (reference sequence). The CDR3 extends over 12 amino acids. The CDR3 protein is CASRRGNEKLFF. In DNA, the CDR3 is TGTGCCAGCCGGAGGGGTAATGAAAAACTGTTTTTT.

The genes are TRBV12-5 and TRBJ2-1; 11 bases are a match to TRBD2. V lost 0 bases, J lost 5 bases, and 6 bases stayed unmatched. CDR1 and CDR2 (germline): LGHNT, FRNRAP. The CDR3 loop spans 17 amino acids. CDR3: CASGLVASGRLDNEQFF. The CDR3 DNA sequence: TGTGCTAGTGGTTTGGTAGCTAGCGGGAGGTTGGACAATGAGCAGTTCTTC.